The clone carrying this TCR beta chain was observed a few times. Its antigen is undetermined. This entry comes from a study of T cells after yellow fever vaccination. Study-wide background: Fractions containing few cells were prepared with SMART-Seq v4 Ultra Low Input.

CDR3 length: 17 residues. Germline CDR1 and CDR2: SGHTA and FQGNSA. V lost 5 bases and J lost 5, with 24 bases in between. TCRdb reprocessed the 5' RACE reads via MiXCR and lists one record per CDR3 protein. The repertoire consists of some 300,000 distinct CDR3 sequences, with around 10% occurring once and the leading ten covering about 3%. Study-level results: Subsequent to the booster, the majority of primary-vaccination clones reappeared (under 98% CD4, approximately 90% CD8). There was a small share of clonotypes that showed up in both the CD4 and CD8 compartments. A secondary response was less intense yet reached its peak sooner, at day 5 versus 15.

This clonotype was sampled from a man younger than 30 who received the YFV17D yellow fever vaccine. The chain has TRBV7-2 and TRBJ2-5; D gene ambiguous. The sample was CD4+ T cells sorted from PBMCs, taken 5 days after the yellow fever booster vaccination. CDR3 in amino acids: CASSPKARVGLPETQYF. Here the CDR3 DNA reads TGTGCCAGCAGCCCAAAGGCAAGGGTCGGGTTGCCGGAGACCCAGTACTTC.